One and the same sample provided the 28 T cell receptor beta chains below, sequenced in a study of early T cells in non-severe SARS-CoV-2 infection. TCRdb analysed the 5' RACE reads with MiXCR anew, one entry per CDR3 protein. The repertoire holds 75,000 to 100,000 distinct CDR3 sequences, with more than 13% as singletons. The sample consisted of whole blood. The receptors were sampled from an adult who was a healthcare worker with PCR-confirmed SARS-CoV-2 infection or an uninfected control (not recorded which).

The CDR3 nucleotides are TGTGCCAGCAGCCTTGAAGGTAGGCGAACGAACACTGAAGCTTTCTTT. This sequence encodes CASSLEGRRTNTEAFF. The J gene is TRBJ1-1, the V gene TRBV11-1; no firm D call. The V gene lost 5 bases and the J gene lost 1 base, with 17 bases spanning the gap. This CDR3 is built from 16 residues. CDR1 and CDR2 from the germline V gene are SGHAT and FQDESV (reference sequence).

In its sample, this clonotype was seen a few times. The rearrangement joins TRBV5-1 to TRBJ2-7, with 9 bases aligning to TRBD2. The CDR3 runs 14 residues. Germline V gene lookup returns CDR1 SGHRS and CDR2 YFSETQ. Losses at the gene ends were 1 base for V and 5 bases for J; bases not matched to a gene: 4. CDR3 in DNA: TGCGCCAGCAGCTTGCTTCGCGGGGGGGACGAGCAGTACTTC. It codes for CASSLLRGGDEQYF. The full variable domain, its missing parts supplied by reference TRBV5-1 and TRBJ2-7, is KAGVTQTPRYLIKTRGQQVTLSCSPISGHRSVSWYQQTPGQGLQFLFEYFSETQRNKGNFPGRFSGRQFSNSRSEMNVSTLELGDSALYLCASSLLRGGDEQYFGPGTRLTVT.

V and J are TRBV6-5 and TRBJ2-5; the D call may be TRBD1 or TRBD2 (5 bases each). Germline V gene data show CDR1 as MNHEY and CDR2 as SVGAGI. This CDR3 has 21 residues. V was clipped by 6 bases and J by 0 bases, with 32 bases between them. The CDR3 reads CASRLQMVAGSGSSYQETQYF. The CDR3 nucleotides are TGTGCCAGCAGACTCCAGATGGTAGCCGGGTCAGGGAGTTCGTACCAAGAGACCCAGTACTTC.

This clonotype was seen more than once but under ten times. This rearrangement joins TRBV6-6 to TRBJ2-3; D is ambiguous. The V gene's germline CDR1 is MNHNY and CDR2 SVGAGI (reference sequence). The length of the CDR3 is 14 residues. The V end was cut by 0 bases, the J end by 6 bases, with 10 bases between. The CDR3 loop is CASSYSGPGDTQYF. CDR3 DNA sequence: TGTGCCAGCAGTTACTCCGGCCCTGGGGATACGCAGTATTTT.

In this sample, this clonotype turned up a few times. The chain uses TRBV5-1 and TRBJ2-1; D is uncertain. The CDR3 runs 14 residues. V was clipped by 0 bases and J by 6 bases, with 10 bases between them. Germline CDR1 reads SGHRS; CDR2 reads YFSETQ. The CDR3 is CASSLVRASNEQFF. CDR3 sequence (DNA): TGCGCCAGCAGCTTGGTTAGGGCTAGCAATGAGCAGTTCTTC.

This clonotype was seen a few times. V and J are TRBV20-1 and TRBJ2-5; D is possibly TRBD2 (5 bases). CDR1 DFQATT and CDR2 SNEGSKA come from the germline V gene (reference sequence). The CDR3 is made up of 15 amino acids. Trimming took 3 bases from V and 4 from J, leaving 18 bases between them. CDR3: CSASASSSPRETQYF. As DNA, the CDR3 is TGCAGTGCTAGCGCCAGTTCTAGCCCCAGAGAGACCCAGTACTTC.

This clonotype was found many times. This chain joins TRBV29-1 and TRBJ2-1; D remains ambiguous. Germline loops: CDR1 SQVTM, CDR2 ANQGSEA. This CDR3 is built from 14 residues. V shed 3 bases and J shed 6 bases, with 15 bases lying between them. CDR3 coding DNA: TGCAGCGTTGACCCCAGACCATCGGTCAATGAGCAGTTCTTC. This codes for CSVDPRPSVNEQFF.

This clonotype was observed a handful of times. The CDR3: CASSLGTVSSYNEQFF. In DNA, the CDR3 is TGTGCCAGCAGCCTGGGGACAGTTAGCTCCTACAATGAGCAGTTCTTC. This rearrangement joins TRBV3-1 to TRBJ2-1; 7 nucleotides agree with TRBD1. Germline-derived CDR1 and CDR2 are LGHDT and YNNKEL (reference sequence). This CDR3 contains 16 residues. The junction had 6 bases not matched to a gene; V was cut back by 4 bases and J by 0 bases.

This clonotype occurred a few times. The CDR3 DNA is TGTGCCAGTAGTAACAGGGGGAATATCCTCCAAGAGACCCAGTACTTC. This sequence encodes CASSNRGNILQETQYF. The chain links TRBV19 to TRBJ2-5, with 8 bases aligning to TRBD1. V trimming: 4 bases; J trimming: 1 base; junction bases outside the gene matches: 8. The CDR3 consists of 16 residues. The germline gives CDR1 LNHDA, CDR2 SQIVND (reference sequence). Complete variable domain (other parts from reference TRBV19 and TRBJ2-5): DGGITQSPKYLFRKEGQNVTLSCEQNLNHDAMYWYRQDPGQGLRLIYYSQIVNDFQKGDIAEGYSVSREKKESFPLTVTSAQKNPTAFYLCASSNRGNILQETQYFGPGTRLLVL.

The CDR3 coding sequence is TGTGCCCTCAAGGCAGCCGGGAACACTGAAGCTTTCTTT. Its translation: CALKAAGNTEAFF. This rearrangement joins TRBV10-3 to TRBJ1-1; D remains unclear. V dropped 11 bases and J dropped 1 base, with 14 bases sitting between them. The CDR3 runs to 13 residues. Germline V gene sequence: CDR1 ENHRY, CDR2 SYGVKD.

V is TRBV9 and J is TRBJ2-1; no firm D call. Germline CDR1 is SGDLS and CDR2 is YYNGEE. Trimming removed 2 bases from V and 8 bases from J, with 11 bases in between. The CDR3 runs 13 residues. DNA for the CDR3: TGTGCCAGCAGCGTCCTAGTGAGCGATGAGCAGTTCTTC. Translated: CASSVLVSDEQFF.

V and J are TRBV11-2 and TRBJ2-4, with TRBD2 matching 7 bases. Trimming removed 4 bases from V and 6 bases from J; junction bases left unmatched: 9. The CDR3 is 15 residues long. Germline-derived CDR1 and CDR2 are SGHAT and FQNNGV. CDR3 DNA sequence: TGTGCCAGCAGCTCATTTACGGGGGAGGGAAACATTCAGTACTTC. Translated: CASSSFTGEGNIQYF.

This chain connects TRBV6-1 to TRBJ2-5; D might be TRBD2 (6 bases). The CDR3 is 15 residues long. V was trimmed by 8 bases and J by 0 bases, leaving 16 bases between them. CDR1 MNHNS and CDR2 SASEGT come from the germline V gene. This chain's CDR3 is CASGRVGGDQETQYF. The DNA of the CDR3 is TGTGCCAGCGGGCGGGTCGGAGGGGACCAAGAGACCCAGTACTTC.

This rearrangement joins TRBV27 to TRBJ2-4, with D hard to call. Trimming left V 6 bases short and J 0 bases short, with 9 bases between. Germline V CDR1 and CDR2: MNHEY, SMNVEV (reference sequence). The CDR3 extends over 14 amino acids. CDR3 residues: CASSSNTAKNIQYF. The CDR3 DNA follows: TGTGCCAGCAGCTCTAACACAGCCAAAAACATTCAGTACTTC.

This clonotype was counted between two and nine times. Here the CDR3 reads CASSLKDLTEAFF. CDR3 coding DNA: TGTGCCAGCAGCTTAAAGGATCTCACTGAAGCTTTCTTT. The chain links TRBV7-9 to TRBJ1-1; D ambiguous. The CDR3 is made up of 13 amino acids. V dropped 2 bases and J dropped 4 bases, with 8 bases sitting between them. Germline V CDR1 and CDR2: SEHNR, FQNEAQ (reference sequence).

Ten or more counts support this clonotype. The chain recombines TRBV25-1 with TRBJ2-6; D is uncertain. The germline V gene has CDR1 MGHDK and CDR2 SYGVNS. CDR3 size: 15 residues. V lost 9 bases and J lost 3, with 15 bases in between. The CDR3 nucleotides read TGTGCCAGTAGCCCAACCGGGCTTGGGGCCAACGTCCTGACTTTC. Protein sequence: CASSPTGLGANVLTF.

This clonotype came up a few times. The genes are TRBV20-1 and TRBJ1-5; the D is unclear. Trimming left V 1 base short and J 1 base short, with 14 bases between. CDR1 is DFQATT, CDR2 SNEGSKA, per germline (reference sequence). The CDR3 totals 16 residues. The CDR3: CSARARSTLSNQPQHF. The CDR3, as DNA: TGCAGTGCTAGAGCCCGATCGACACTGAGCAATCAGCCCCAGCATTTT.

This clonotype was picked up many times. The chain uses TRBV11-2 and TRBJ2-1, with 7 nucleotides matching TRBD1. Trimming removed 7 bases from V and 10 bases from J; junction bases left unmatched: 13. Germline CDR1 is SGHAT and CDR2 is FQNNGV. The CDR3 extends over 14 amino acids. CDR3 nucleotides: TGTGCCAGCACGCCCGGGACAGATATACGCGAGCAGTTCTTC. Translated, it gives CASTPGTDIREQFF.

This clonotype turned up a few times. The chain carries TRBV6-1 and TRBJ1-2; D is unclear. The germline V and J ends were trimmed by 2 bases and 7 bases, with 14 bases remaining between them. CDR3 size: 14 residues. CDR1 is MNHNS and CDR2 is SASEGT in the germline V gene. The CDR3 protein is CASSEPPPPIGYTF. The CDR3 nucleotides are TGTGCCAGCAGTGAACCCCCTCCACCCATTGGCTACACCTTC.

The gene calls are TRBV28 and TRBJ2-7, with D perhaps matching TRBD2 (5 bases). The ends were cut back, 5 bases at V and 0 bases at J, with 17 bases in the middle. Germline loops: CDR1 MDHEN, CDR2 SYDVKM. This CDR3 region has 16 residues. Written as DNA, the CDR3 is TGTGCCAGCAGTCCCCTAGGGAGCAGTGTCTCCTACGAGCAGTACTTC. Translating it yields CASSPLGSSVSYEQYF.

The chain has TRBV7-8 and TRBJ2-5; 11 bases map to TRBD1. The CDR3 is 14 amino acids. The germline gives CDR1 SGHVS, CDR2 FQNEAQ. Losses at the gene ends were 3 bases for V and 5 bases for J; bases not matched to a gene: 2. CDR3 region: CASSLDRGRETQYF. CDR3 nucleotides: TGTGCCAGCAGCTTGGACAGGGGGCGTGAGACCCAGTACTTC.

This clonotype was counted ten times or more. V is TRBV20-1 and J is TRBJ1-2; possible D gene TRBD1, 5 bases. The V and J ends lost 3 bases and 9 bases respectively, with 14 bases between them. Germline values: CDR1 DFQATT, CDR2 SNEGSKA (reference sequence). The CDR3 covers 12 residues. The CDR3 coding sequence is TGCAGTGCTAGTTGGGACCGCGGTCGCTACACCTTC. This encodes CSASWDRGRYTF.

This sequence joins TRBV7-9 and TRBJ1-2, with 8 nucleotides matching TRBD1. This CDR3 comprises 16 residues. The J segment lost 3 bases and the V segment lost 5 bases, leaving 11 bases of the junction unmatched. The germline CDR1 and CDR2 sequences are SEHNR and FQNEAQ (reference sequence). As DNA, the CDR3 is TGTGCCAGCAGCCGCCTTCGGACAGGGAGGTACTATGGCTACACCTTC. It yields the protein CASSRLRTGRYYGYTF.

This clonotype turned up a few times. The chain has TRBV18 and TRBJ1-2; TRBD1 might be the D (6 bases). This CDR3 has 16 residues. Germline V gives CDR1 KGHSH, CDR2 LQKENI. V was trimmed by 2 bases and J by 5 bases, leaving 18 bases between them. CDR3 in amino acids: CASSPELKGGGYGYTF. The CDR3 DNA sequence: TGTGCCAGCTCACCAGAATTGAAAGGGGGTGGATATGGCTACACCTTC.

This clonotype was counted only a few times. This chain links TRBV20-1 with TRBJ2-7, with TRBD1 as a possible D gene (5 bases). Germline lookup yields CDR1 DFQATT and CDR2 SNEGSKA (reference sequence). The CDR3 is 13 residues long. V lost 2 bases and J 3 bases, leaving 11 bases between the germline ends. CDR3 bases: TGCAGTGCTAGAAAGGGGTCGGGCTACGAGCAGTACTTC. This sequence encodes CSARKGSGYEQYF.

The V call is TRBV12-1, the J call TRBJ1-4. TRBV12-1 is an annotated pseudogene. CDR3 length: 11 residues. CDR3 coding DNA: TGTGCCAGCAGCTTCTGCGAAAAACTGTTTTTT. It yields the protein CASSFCEKLFF.

This clonotype was recorded a few times. The CDR3 is CASSRGGATNEKLFF. The CDR3 DNA sequence: TGTGCCAGCAGCCGGGGAGGAGCAACTAATGAAAAACTGTTTTTT. V and J are TRBV11-2 and TRBJ1-4, with no clear D. This CDR3 region has 15 residues. CDR1 is SGHAT and CDR2 is FQNNGV in the germline V gene. The germline V and J ends were trimmed by 5 bases and 0 bases, with 10 bases remaining between them.

This clonotype was observed a handful of times. The rearrangement joins TRBV20-1 to TRBJ2-7; D might be TRBD1 (6 bases). Germline CDR1 is DFQATT and CDR2 is SNEGSKA (reference sequence). CDR3 length: 13 residues. Deletions cut 3 bases from V and 3 bases from J, with 12 bases between. CDR3 DNA: TGCAGTGCTAGCTCCTTAGGGGGCTACGAGCAGTACTTC. Amino acid sequence: CSASSLGGYEQYF.